This T cell receptor (beta chain) emerged from a study of T-cell memory formation after mild COVID-19. Study summary: TCR clusters largely stayed donor specific. Study-wide results and caveats: Clones contracting over day 15 to 85 were CD4/CD8 balanced, with later expanders leaning CD4+.

V lost 1 base, J lost 4 bases, and 11 bases lay in between. The CDR3 length is 16 residues. Germline loops: CDR1 LGHDT, CDR2 YNNKEL (reference sequence). 5'RACE, which relied on constant-segment primers, yielded TCR alpha and TCR beta cDNA libraries carrying sample barcodes and UMIs. Using its own MiXCR run on the 5' RACE reads, TCRdb lists one record per CDR3 protein. The sample shows 150,000 to 200,000 distinct CDR3 sequences, about 15% of them seen only once. A few counts support this clonotype. Its antigen remains unknown. The clonotype originates from an adult woman who had mild COVID-19 (a few samples of this study predate the infection). Cell type and time point are not known. Sequenced material: PBMCs or a T cell subset sorted from them (not recorded which). The rearrangement links TRBV3-1 to TRBJ2-6, with D possibly TRBD1 on 5 matching bases. The CDR3 DNA reads TGTGCCAGCAGCCAAGCCAGGGTTTCCGGGGCCAACGTCCTGACTTTC. The encoded protein is CASSQARVSGANVLTF.